The next 20 T cell receptor beta chains were all read from a single sample in a study of control samples from healthy donors and cancer patients. Profiling relied on immunoSEQ multiplex PCR, and the TCRdb table lists in-frame clones only, not all of them. The sample lists about 130,000 clones, 80% to 95% occurring once. The sequenced sample was blood. The receptors were sampled from a man aged 40-49 years in good health.

The rearrangement links TRBV2 to TRBJ1-6; no clear D gene. The CDR3 consists of 15 residues. The V gene's germline CDR1 is SNHLY and CDR2 FYNNEI. Trimming took off 8 bases at V and 0 bases at J, with 11 bases between the two ends. CDR3 region: CASEPLSSYNSPLHF. CDR3 sequence (DNA): TGTGCCAGCGAGCCCCTTAGCTCCTATAATTCACCCCTCCACTTT.

The chain is built from TRBV6-1 and TRBJ2-3, with D unclear. There are 13 residues in the CDR3. Germline assignment: CDR1 MNHNS and CDR2 SASEGT. V was clipped by 3 bases and J by 2 bases, with 6 bases between them. CDR3 sequence: CASSDLNTDTQYF. The CDR3 DNA sequence: TGTGCCAGCAGTGATTTAAACACAGATACGCAGTATTTT.

This chain uses TRBV7-2 with TRBJ2-2; D is uncertain. Germline V gives CDR1 SGHTA, CDR2 FQGNSA. The ends were cut back, 0 bases at V and 4 bases at J, with 9 bases in the middle. The length of the CDR3 is 15 residues. CDR3 residues: CASSLAPDPTGELFF. DNA for the CDR3: TGTGCCAGCAGCTTAGCGCCGGACCCCACCGGGGAGCTGTTTTTT.

The chain has TRBV5-5 and TRBJ1-1; a weak D match, TRBD1 (5 bases). The germline V gene encodes CDR1 SGHKS and CDR2 YYEKEE (reference sequence). Trimming removed 0 bases at V and 5 bases at J, with 17 bases between. There are 16 residues in the CDR3. The CDR3 sequence is CASSLAGHRIGTEAFF. CDR3 DNA: TGTGCCAGCAGCTTGGCCGGACACCGGATTGGGACTGAAGCTTTCTTT. The full variable domain, rest sourced from reference TRBV5-5 and TRBJ1-1, is DAGVTQSPTHLIKTRGQQVTLRCSPISGHKSVSWYQQVLGQGPQFIFQYYEKEERGRGNFPDRFSARQFPNYSSELNVNALLLGDSALYLCASSLAGHRIGTEAFFGQGTRLTVV.

The chain carries TRBV7-3 and TRBJ2-1; 9 bases fit TRBD2. The J segment lost 15 bases and the V segment lost 5 bases, leaving 11 bases of the junction unmatched. The CDR3 contains 13 residues. The germline gives CDR1 SGHTA, CDR2 FQGTGA. The CDR3 loop reads CASSPRAGGPRFF. The CDR3 region has the DNA TGTGCCAGCAGCCCCCGGGCGGGGGGGCCTAGGTTCTTC.

The chain has TRBV19 and TRBJ1-5; unclear D gene. CDR3 length: 13 amino acids. Germline V gives CDR1 LNHDA, CDR2 SQIVND (reference sequence). Trimming removed 1 base from V and 9 bases from J, with 10 bases in between. The CDR3 sequence is CASSIVGSRPQHF. The CDR3 nucleotides are TGTGCCAGTAGTATAGTAGGGTCTCGGCCCCAGCATTTT.

The CDR3 loop is CASSQGTGEQYF. CDR3 DNA sequence: TGTGCCAGCAGCCAAGGGACAGGCGAGCAGTACTTC. This rearrangement joins TRBV9 to TRBJ2-7, with 8 positions matching TRBD1. Looked up from germline, CDR1 is SGDLS and CDR2 is YYNGEE. Trimming took 4 bases from V and 6 from J; bases not matched to a gene: 3. The CDR3 covers 12 residues.

This clone was observed a single time. The J gene is TRBJ2-7, the V gene TRBV10-2, with 9 bases that match TRBD2. Germline V gene data show CDR1 as WSHSY and CDR2 as SAAADI. The V and J ends lost 6 bases and 4 bases, in that order; junction bases with no gene match: 10. CDR3 length equals 15 residues. The CDR3 reads CASRRGPSGDYEQYF. In DNA form, the CDR3 reads TGCGCCAGCAGGCGAGGGCCTAGCGGGGATTACGAGCAGTACTTC.

V and J are TRBV21-1 and TRBJ2-7; TRBD1 is taken as the D call from the table, unchecked against the DNA. TRBV21-1 is labeled a pseudogene. The CDR3 loop spans 15 amino acids. CDR3 amino acids: CASTRDSLGSYEQYF. The CDR3 DNA reads as TGTGCCAGCACCAGGGACAGCTTGGGCTCCTACGAGCAGTACTTC.

This clone was counted once. This chain connects TRBV5-1 to TRBJ1-6; possible D gene TRBD1, 6 bases. This CDR3 contains 18 residues. Germline V CDR1 and CDR2: SGHRS, YFSETQ. V was trimmed by 5 bases and J by 3 bases, leaving 21 bases between them. CDR3 sequence reads: CASRPQYPAGDYNSPLHF. DNA for the CDR3: TGCGCCAGCAGGCCCCAATACCCGGCAGGGGACTATAATTCACCCCTCCACTTT.

The sample holds one count of this clone. The J gene is TRBJ1-1, the V gene TRBV14; D ambiguous. There are 14 residues in the CDR3. Trimming took off 0 bases at V and 10 bases at J, with 15 bases between the two ends. CDR1 is SGHDN, CDR2 FVKESK, per germline. In nucleotides, the CDR3 is TGTGCCAGCAGCCAAGACCGGGCAGCCCGAGGAGCTTTCTTT. As protein: CASSQDRAARGAFF.

This clone has just one count. The rearrangement uses TRBV18 and TRBJ1-1; the match to TRBD1 covers 12 bases. The trim removed 3 bases at V and 14 bases at J, leaving 7 bases unmatched. The germline gives CDR1 KGHSH, CDR2 LQKENI. The length of the CDR3 is 13 residues. The CDR3, as DNA: TGTGCCAGCTCACCGGGGACAGGGGGCATGCAGTTCTTT. Translating gives CASSPGTGGMQFF.

CDR3 nucleotides: TGTGCCAGTAGTAAAGGACAGCGAATGAACACTGAAGCTTTCTTT. This gives the protein CASSKGQRMNTEAFF. The gene calls are TRBV19 and TRBJ1-1; maybe TRBD1 (6 bases). Trimming cost V 4 bases and J 0 bases, with 12 bases left between them. CDR1 and CDR2 (germline): LNHDA, SQIVND (reference sequence). The CDR3 extends over 15 amino acids. Variable domain in full (rest from reference TRBV19 and TRBJ1-1): DGGITQSPKYLFRKEGQNVTLSCEQNLNHDAMYWYRQDPGQGLRLIYYSQIVNDFQKGDIAEGYSVSREKKESFPLTVTSAQKNPTAFYLCASSKGQRMNTEAFFGQGTRLTVV.

V is TRBV18 and J is TRBJ1-1; D possibly corresponds to TRBD1 (6 bases). V lost 3 bases and J 3 bases, leaving 11 bases between the germline ends. The V gene's germline CDR1 is KGHSH and CDR2 LQKENI. The CDR3 runs to 14 residues. CDR3 in amino acids: CASSPQGRDTEAFF. The CDR3 DNA reads TGTGCCAGCTCACCCCAGGGGAGGGACACTGAAGCTTTCTTT.

This chain joins TRBV18 and TRBJ1-2, with 8 bases aligning to TRBD1. The CDR3 sequence is 13 residues long. Looked up from germline, CDR1 is KGHSH and CDR2 is LQKENI. Losses at the gene ends were 6 bases for V and 3 bases for J; bases not matched to a gene: 3. CDR3 residues: CASSEQGDYGYTF. For the CDR3, the DNA is TGTGCCAGCTCCGAACAGGGGGACTATGGCTACACCTTC. The full variable domain, completed using reference TRBV18 and TRBJ1-2, is NAGVMQNPRHLVRRRGQEARLRCSPMKGHSHVYWYRQLPEEGLKFMVYLQKENIIDESGMPKERFSAEFPKEGPSILRIQQVVRGDSAAYFCASSEQGDYGYTFGSGTRLTVV.

The chain combines TRBV5-1 with TRBJ1-6; D might be TRBD1 (5 bases). V lost 4 bases and J lost 7, with 15 bases in between. This CDR3 is 15 amino acids long. CDR1 and CDR2 (germline): SGHRS, YFSETQ. The CDR3 nucleotides read TGCGCCAGCAGCCCGATGGGAGGGACGAATTCACCCCTCCACTTT. Its protein product is CASSPMGGTNSPLHF.

Only one count was recorded for this clone. The V and J genes are TRBV25-1 and TRBJ1-1; D is undetermined. The V and J ends lost 1 base and 8 bases respectively, with 11 bases between them. Germline CDR1 reads MGHDK; CDR2 reads SYGVNS. This CDR3 is 13 amino acids long. CDR3 sequence reads: CASSESGESEAFF. The CDR3 DNA is TGTGCCAGCAGTGAATCCGGGGAATCCGAAGCTTTCTTT.

The J gene is TRBJ1-3, the V gene TRBV9; 7 bases agree with TRBD1. The germline CDR1 and CDR2 sequences are SGDLS and YYNGEE. This CDR3 is 17 amino acids long. With 0 bases clipped from V and 4 bases from J, the junction kept 10 bases outside the gene matches. The CDR3 sequence is CASSVGPEGATGNTIYF. CDR3 in DNA: TGTGCCAGCAGCGTAGGGCCTGAGGGGGCTACCGGAAACACCATATATTTT.

This chain connects TRBV7-9 to TRBJ2-2, with D uncertain. This CDR3 spans 13 amino acids. The germline V gene encodes CDR1 SEHNR and CDR2 FQNEAQ (reference sequence). The ends were cut back, 8 bases at V and 1 base at J, with 8 bases in the middle. CDR3 in DNA: TGTGCCAGCCGGCCGGGGAACACCGGGGAGCTGTTTTTT. This translates into CASRPGNTGELFF.

The V and J genes are TRBV7-9 and TRBJ2-6; tentatively, D is TRBD1 (5 bases). Per germline, CDR1 SEHNR and CDR2 FQNEAQ (reference sequence). Trimming cost V 2 bases and J 0 bases, with 14 bases left between them. The CDR3 runs to 18 residues. This CDR3 reads CASSLPPDIYSGANVLTF. CDR3 bases: TGTGCCAGCAGCTTACCCCCGGACATATACTCTGGGGCCAACGTCCTGACTTTC.